This T cell receptor (beta chain) appears in the sequencing data of a study of blood T cell repertoires in COVID-19. Study summary: PBMCs, B-cell-depleted T cells, or T cells were the source of the cDNA or gDNA that made up the material.

In the original analysis: Scientists estimated how many nucleated cells there were by amplifying reference gene primers. Using immunoSEQ multiplex PCR, the repertoire was profiled, and TCRdb retains in-frame clones only, with some absent. That table is the source of V, J and clone size, and D and trimming were worked out from the DNA. The table shows tens of thousands of clones, with 75% to 85% occurring only once. V lost 5 bases to trimming and J lost 0 bases, with 14 bases between them. Germline V gene sequence: CDR1 PRHDT, CDR2 FYEKMQ (reference sequence). The CDR3 sequence is 15 residues long. This chain links TRBV13 with TRBJ2-7, with D perhaps TRBD1 (6 bases). The receptor comes from a man older than 75 with acute or convalescent COVID-19. Sample: peripheral blood. The CDR3 sequence: CASSPGTSGSYEQYF. CDR3 DNA sequence: TGTGCCAGCAGCCCAGGGACATCGGGCTCCTACGAGCAGTACTTC.